This T cell receptor (beta chain) is drawn from a study of T cells in Graves' hyperthyroidism and ophthalmopathy. TCR beta CDR3 regions were amplified from RNA transcripts. Researchers ran a first-round RT-PCR on the TCR CDR3 using the HTBI primer set. TCRdb reprocessed the multiplex PCR reads via MiXCR and lists one record per CDR3 protein. The table includes nearly 250,000 distinct CDR3 sequences, 24% detected once. In its sample, this clonotype was seen many times. V lost 5 bases and J lost 5, with 9 bases in between. Germline V gene lookup returns CDR1 SQVTM and CDR2 ANQGSEA. The CDR3 runs to 11 residues.

The receptor comes from a woman between 40 and 55 years old with Graves' ophthalmopathy. The chain couples TRBV29-1 to TRBJ2-5; D is unclear. The sample taken for sequencing was blood. CDR3 in amino acids: CSVFGSETQYF. The CDR3 nucleotides read TGCAGCGTTTTCGGTAGCGAGACCCAGTACTTC.